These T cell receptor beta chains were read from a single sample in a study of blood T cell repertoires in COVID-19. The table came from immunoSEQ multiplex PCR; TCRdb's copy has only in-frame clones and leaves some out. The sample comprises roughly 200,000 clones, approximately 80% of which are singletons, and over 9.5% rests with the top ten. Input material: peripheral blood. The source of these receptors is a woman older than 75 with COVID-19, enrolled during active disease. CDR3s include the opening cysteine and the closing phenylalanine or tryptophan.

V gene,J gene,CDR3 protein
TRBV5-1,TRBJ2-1,CASSGTGGTYNEQFF
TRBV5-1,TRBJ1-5,CASSLGGGSNQPQHF
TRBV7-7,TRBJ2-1,CASSLRGQPNEQFF
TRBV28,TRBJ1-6,CASSLFGGSSPLHF
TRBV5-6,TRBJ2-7,CASSFDLGALSYEQYF
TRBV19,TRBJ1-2,CASGTGNNYGYTF
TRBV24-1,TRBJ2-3,CATSDPSGSSTDTQYF
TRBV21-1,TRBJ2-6,CARGDSAISGANVLTF
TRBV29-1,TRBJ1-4,CSVVGVNEKLFF
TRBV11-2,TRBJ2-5,CASTLGGGMGETQYF
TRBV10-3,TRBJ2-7,CAIRGEPAQGVEQYF
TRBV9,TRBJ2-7,CASSNPGSYEQYF
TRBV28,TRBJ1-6,CASSSGTVNSPLHF
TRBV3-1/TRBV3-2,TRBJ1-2,CASSPGQEVFGYTF
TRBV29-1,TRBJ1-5,CSVGEGGNQPQHF